This entry lists 29 T cell receptor beta chains sequenced from one sample in a study of a mutant IDH1 vaccine in newly diagnosed glioma. These receptors lack a known antigen. The protocol was immunoSEQ multiplex PCR, while the TCRdb copy is restricted to in-frame clones and leaves out a portion. The sample carries about 25,000 clones, just over 70% recorded once. The time point here: week 11, during vaccination. Vaccine doses each comprised 300 ug of mutant IDH1 20-mer peptide, with topical imiquimod. The source material was peripheral blood mononuclear cells (PBMCs), sampled from a glioma patient whose treatment included an IDH1 peptide vaccine. These receptors originate from a man between 18 and 35 years old with glioma. Some clones in this sample may be carry-over from other donors' samples.

CDR3 residues: CASSFGAAAFF. CDR3 nucleotide sequence: TGCGCCAGCAGCTTCGGGGCAGCCGCTTTCTTT. V gene TRBV5-1 combines with J gene TRBJ1-1; D might be TRBD1 (5 bases). Trimming removed 2 bases at V and 11 bases at J, with 10 bases between. This CDR3 has 11 residues. Looked up from germline, CDR1 is SGHRS and CDR2 is YFSETQ.

The genes are TRBV5-1 and TRBJ2-1; weak D call: TRBD2 (6 bases). V was clipped by 2 bases and J by 3 bases, with 12 bases between them. The CDR3 runs 15 residues. CDR1 and CDR2 from the germline V gene are SGHRS and YFSETQ. This chain's CDR3 is CASSLSSGNYNEQFF. The CDR3 nucleotides are TGCGCCAGCAGCTTAAGTAGCGGCAACTACAATGAGCAGTTCTTC.

This rearrangement joins TRBV9 to TRBJ1-3; D gene unclear. This CDR3 has 14 residues. CDR1 and CDR2 from the germline V gene are SGDLS and YYNGEE. V was clipped by 0 bases and J by 0 bases, with 4 bases between them. The CDR3 coding sequence is TGTGCCAGCAGCGTAGAGGACTCTGGAAACACCATATATTTT. Its translation is CASSVEDSGNTIYF.

V gene TRBV29-1 combines with J gene TRBJ1-2, with a possible D match to TRBD1 (5 bases). The length of the CDR3 is 12 residues. Germline CDR1 and CDR2: SQVTM and ANQGSEA. V gave up 7 bases and J gave up 5 bases, with 14 bases separating them. The CDR3, as DNA: TGCAGCGCGGCGGCAGGGCGGTATGGCTACACCTTC. The encoded protein is CSAAAGRYGYTF. Based on the CDR3 plus reference TRBV29-1 and TRBJ1-2, the full variable domain is SAVISQKPSRDICQRGTSLTIQCQVDSQVTMMFWYRQQPGQSLTLIATANQGSEATYESGFVIDKFPISRPNLTFSTLTVSNMSPEDSSIYLCSAAAGRYGYTFGSGTRLTVV.

This clone has just one count. V and J are TRBV19 and TRBJ2-6; no clear D. The CDR3 runs to 15 residues. V shed 5 bases and J shed 2 bases, with 10 bases lying between them. CDR1 and CDR2 (germline): LNHDA, SQIVND (reference sequence). The CDR3 is CASSEAETGANVLTF. In nucleotides, the CDR3 is TGTGCCAGTAGTGAGGCGGAAACTGGGGCCAACGTCCTGACTTTC. Full variable domain (outside the CDR3, taken from reference TRBV19 and TRBJ2-6): DGGITQSPKYLFRKEGQNVTLSCEQNLNHDAMYWYRQDPGQGLRLIYYSQIVNDFQKGDIAEGYSVSREKKESFPLTVTSAQKNPTAFYLCASSEAETGANVLTFGAGSRLTVL.

This clone was detected only a few times. This chain uses TRBV19 with TRBJ1-5; no clear D gene. The CDR3 runs to 12 residues. The V gene lost 5 bases and the J gene lost 11 bases, with 13 bases spanning the gap. Germline V gene lookup returns CDR1 LNHDA and CDR2 SQIVND (reference sequence). The CDR3 nucleotides are TGTGCCAGTAGTTCGGGTCGCCCGACCCAGCATTTT. This sequence encodes CASSSGRPTQHF. Combining the CDR3 with reference TRBV19 and TRBJ1-5 gives the whole variable domain DGGITQSPKYLFRKEGQNVTLSCEQNLNHDAMYWYRQDPGQGLRLIYYSQIVNDFQKGDIAEGYSVSREKKESFPLTVTSAQKNPTAFYLCASSSGRPTQHFGDGTRLSIL.

V gene TRBV6-5 combines with J gene TRBJ2-7, with D uncertain. CDR3 size: 12 residues. V dropped 0 bases and J dropped 7 bases, with 7 bases sitting between them. Germline CDR1 is MNHEY and CDR2 is SVGAGI. The CDR3, as DNA: TGTGCCAGCAGTTACTCAGTAGGGGAGCAGTACTTC. Amino acid sequence: CASSYSVGEQYF.

The gene calls are TRBV5-6 and TRBJ2-7; no clear D. V was trimmed by 6 bases and J by 5 bases, leaving 21 bases between them. CDR1 and CDR2 from the germline V gene are SGHDT and YYEEEE. The CDR3 loop spans 15 amino acids. CDR3 region: CASNTWPEEADEQYF. The CDR3, as DNA: TGTGCCAGCAACACCTGGCCAGAAGAGGCCGACGAGCAGTACTTC.

The chain recombines TRBV29-1 with TRBJ1-2; tentative D call: TRBD1 (6 bases). CDR1 is SQVTM, CDR2 ANQGSEA, per germline. The CDR3 length is 14 residues. V was trimmed by 7 bases and J by 0 bases, leaving 15 bases between them. CDR3 nucleotide sequence: TGCAGCGCTGGATCAGGGGCGACTAACTATGGCTACACCTTC. This encodes CSAGSGATNYGYTF.

The rearrangement uses TRBV10-2 and TRBJ1-5, with 7 bases aligning to TRBD1. Germline V lookup: CDR1 WSHSY, CDR2 SAAADI. The CDR3 loop spans 13 amino acids. J lost 6 bases, V lost 4 bases, and 3 bases had no gene match. The CDR3 coding sequence is TGCGCCAGCAGTGGCAGGGGGACTCAGCCCCAGCATTTT. Translated, it gives CASSGRGTQPQHF.

This chain connects TRBV5-6 to TRBJ2-2; D gene uncertain. V was pared by 1 base and J by 2 bases, with 9 bases between. This CDR3 region has 15 residues. Germline lookup yields CDR1 SGHDT and CDR2 YYEEEE. The CDR3 DNA is TGTGCCAGCAGCTTGTGGCAGGATAACACCGGGGAGCTGTTTTTT. This encodes CASSLWQDNTGELFF.

The V gene is TRBV18, the J gene TRBJ1-3; the match to TRBD1 covers 8 bases. Germline V gene sequence: CDR1 KGHSH, CDR2 LQKENI. The CDR3 totals 11 residues. After removal of 3 bases from V and 13 bases from J, the junction contained 2 bases not matched to a gene. CDR3 residues: CASSPGTGIYF. The CDR3 region has the DNA TGTGCCAGCTCACCTGGGACAGGAATATATTTT.

The rearrangement uses TRBV5-1 and TRBJ1-2; D not resolved. V was trimmed by 4 bases and J by 3 bases, leaving 16 bases between them. Germline V gene data show CDR1 as SGHRS and CDR2 as YFSETQ. The CDR3 runs to 15 residues. CDR3 bases: TGCGCCAGCAGCCCCTTCCCTGGCGGGGACTATGGCTACACCTTC. It translates to CASSPFPGGDYGYTF.

The chain has TRBV27 and TRBJ2-7, with TRBD1 matching 8 bases. CDR3 size: 16 residues. V shed 1 base, J shed 4 bases, and the junction held 9 bases outside the gene matches. Germline V gene sequence: CDR1 MNHEY, CDR2 SMNVEV (reference sequence). The CDR3 bases are TGTGCCAGCAGTTTATTTGGGACAGGCCTCTTTTACGAGCAGTACTTC. Translating it yields CASSLFGTGLFYEQYF.

This chain connects TRBV7-2 to TRBJ1-2; D may be TRBD1 (6 bases). CDR1 is SGHTA, CDR2 FQGNSA, per germline. CDR3 length equals 15 residues. V lost 7 bases, J lost 4 bases, and 19 bases lay in between. The CDR3 is CASTSQGGQRYGYTF. The DNA for the CDR3 is TGTGCCAGCACCTCTCAAGGGGGGCAGCGCTATGGCTACACCTTC.

The J gene is TRBJ1-2, the V gene TRBV19; D ambiguous. V was trimmed by 3 bases and J by 2 bases, leaving 10 bases between them. The CDR3 sequence is 14 residues long. Germline CDR1 LNHDA, CDR2 SQIVND (reference sequence). This CDR3 reads CASSIGVANYGYTF. The DNA for the CDR3 is TGTGCCAGTAGTATTGGGGTAGCGAACTATGGCTACACCTTC.

This chain uses TRBV7-6 with TRBJ1-5; possibly TRBD1 for D (5 bases). The CDR3 loop spans 15 amino acids. Germline CDR1 reads SGHVS; CDR2 reads FNYEAQ. The ends were cut back, 5 bases at V and 0 bases at J, with 11 bases in the middle. The CDR3 DNA is TGTGCCAGCAGCGGGGGAAGGGATAGCAATCAGCCCCAGCATTTT. This translates into CASSGGRDSNQPQHF.

This clone was detected only once. This chain joins TRBV5-4 and TRBJ1-1; 7 bases fit TRBD1. Germline V CDR1 and CDR2: SGHNT, YYREEE (reference sequence). Unmatched junction bases numbered 7, after V lost 5 bases and J lost 3 bases. The CDR3 is 14 residues long. In DNA, the CDR3 is TGTGCCAGCAGGACACGGGACAGTTACACTGAAGCTTTCTTT. As protein: CASRTRDSYTEAFF.

This clone was picked up one time. This chain connects TRBV6-5 to TRBJ2-7; 8 bases are a match to TRBD1. CDR3 length: 14 residues. The germline V gene encodes CDR1 MNHEY and CDR2 SVGAGI. V gave up 2 bases and J gave up 7 bases; unmatched junction bases: 7. The CDR3 region has the DNA TGTGCCAGCAGTTACGGACAGGGTTTGGTTGAGCAGTACTTC. Translating it yields CASSYGQGLVEQYF.

A single count supports this clone. The chain recombines TRBV28 with TRBJ1-5; D ambiguous. Germline CDR1 and CDR2: MDHEN and SYDVKM. The CDR3 contains 14 residues. V was pared by 0 bases and J by 3 bases, with 6 bases between. The CDR3 DNA is TGTGCCAGCAGTTTATGGCAGCACAATCAGCCCCAGCATTTT. It encodes CASSLWQHNQPQHF.

V and J are TRBV30 and TRBJ1-4; 12 bases map to TRBD1. V lost 1 base and J lost 5; bases outside the gene matches: 5. The CDR3 contains 16 residues. Germline V lookup: CDR1 GTSNPN, CDR2 SVGIG (reference sequence). The CDR3 region has the DNA TGTGCCTGGAGTGGGGGACAGGGGGCTTGGAATGAAAAACTGTTTTTT. Its protein product is CAWSGGQGAWNEKLFF. The full variable domain, completed using reference TRBV30 and TRBJ1-4, is SQTIHQWPATLVQPVGSPLSLECTVEGTSNPNLYWYRQAAGRGLQLLFYSVGIGQISSEVPQNLSASRPQDRQFILSSKKLLLSDSGFYLCAWSGGQGAWNEKLFFGSGTQLSVL.

This clone was observed a handful of times. The gene calls are TRBV10-3 and TRBJ1-5; D unresolved. The CDR3 is 12 residues long. The V end was cut by 3 bases, the J end by 5 bases, with 5 bases between. Looked up from germline, CDR1 is ENHRY and CDR2 is SYGVKD. The chain's CDR3 is CAISEWDQPQHF. DNA for the CDR3: TGTGCCATCAGTGAATGGGATCAGCCCCAGCATTTT.

Here the CDR3 DNA reads TGCAGCGCGGAGACAGGGGAATCTCAGCCCCAGCATTTT. Its translation: CSAETGESQPQHF. The chain recombines TRBV29-1 with TRBJ1-5; TRBD1 agrees at 8 bases. The CDR3 contains 13 residues. The V segment lost 7 bases and the J segment 6 bases; nucleotides outside the gene matches: 8. Germline V gene lookup returns CDR1 SQVTM and CDR2 ANQGSEA.

V and J are TRBV5-1 and TRBJ2-3; D possibly corresponds to TRBD2 (6 bases). V lost 0 bases to trimming and J lost 11 bases, with 13 bases between them. Germline values: CDR1 SGHRS, CDR2 YFSETQ. This CDR3 has 13 amino acids. The CDR3 DNA is TGCGCCAGCAGCTTGGATCCACGGGAGAAGCAGTATTTT. Protein product: CASSLDPREKQYF.

The chain combines TRBV7-2 with TRBJ2-1; TRBD2 matches at 7 bases. In germline, CDR1 is SGHTA, CDR2 FQGNSA. This CDR3 contains 16 residues. Trimming took 0 bases from V and 8 from J; bases not matched to a gene: 10. The CDR3 is CASSLALAYPGYEQFF. The DNA of the CDR3 is TGTGCCAGCAGCTTAGCACTAGCGTACCCGGGGTATGAGCAGTTCTTC.

This clone was observed a few times. The genes are TRBV7-9 and TRBJ2-1, with 8 bases aligning to TRBD1. With V trimmed by 7 bases and J by 0 bases, 8 bases remained unmatched. The CDR3 consists of 16 residues. CDR1 and CDR2 from the germline V gene are SEHNR and FQNEAQ (reference sequence). CDR3 amino acids: CASIPGGAGSYNEQFF. CDR3 DNA: TGTGCCAGCATACCAGGGGGCGCGGGCTCCTACAATGAGCAGTTCTTC.

The chain uses TRBV7-2 and TRBJ1-5; TRBD1 matches 7 bases. CDR3 size: 13 residues. Unmatched junction bases numbered 5, after V lost 5 bases and J lost 7 bases. Per germline, CDR1 SGHTA and CDR2 FQGNSA. The CDR3 reads CASSPTGVQPQHF. DNA of the CDR3: TGTGCCAGCAGCCCCACAGGGGTCCAGCCCCAGCATTTT.

The chain couples TRBV7-2 to TRBJ1-3; TRBD1 might be the D (5 bases). V lost 5 bases, J lost 4 bases, and 15 bases lay in between. The CDR3 has 15 residues. Germline CDR1 and CDR2: SGHTA and FQGNSA. The CDR3 sequence is CASSPGHSRGNTIYF. CDR3 bases: TGTGCCAGCAGCCCAGGACATTCTCGGGGAAACACCATATATTTT.

The chain links TRBV11-2 to TRBJ2-1; D is possibly TRBD1 (5 bases). Trimming removed 2 bases at V and 9 bases at J, with 14 bases between. CDR1 and CDR2 (germline): SGHAT, FQNNGV. This CDR3 is built from 14 residues. This chain's CDR3 is CASSLHLQGGEQFF. The CDR3 DNA sequence: TGTGCCAGCAGCTTACATTTGCAGGGCGGTGAGCAGTTCTTC.